The TCR beta chain under discussion was sequenced for a study of OX40 agonist ivuxolimab in advanced cancers. Study summary: Partial responses were achieved by three patients, of whom one had hepatocellular carcinoma and two had cutaneous melanoma.

The table came from immunoSEQ multiplex PCR; TCRdb's copy has only in-frame clones and leaves some out. The table lists under 80,000 clones, roughly 87% of them singletons. Deletions cut 0 bases from V and 2 bases from J, with 7 bases between. Germline V gene lookup returns CDR1 LGHNA and CDR2 YNFKEQ. This CDR3 contains 14 residues. Source: CD4+ or CD8+ T cells sorted from blood, taken in a trial of the OX40 agonist ivuxolimab. This receptor was identified in an adult with an advanced solid tumor such as melanoma, head and neck, liver or kidney cancer. This chain connects TRBV4-2 to TRBJ1-2; no definite D call. The CDR3: CASSQEPQNYGYTF. CDR3 DNA: TGTGCCAGCAGCCAAGAGCCCCAGAACTATGGCTACACCTTC.